This T cell receptor (beta chain) originates from a study of blood T cell repertoires in COVID-19. Germline values: CDR1 LGHNA, CDR2 YNFKEQ. The J segment lost 0 bases and the V segment lost 4 bases, leaving 6 bases of the junction unmatched. This CDR3 is built from 16 residues. Clones were read by immunoSEQ multiplex PCR, and TCRdb kept only the in-frame ones, dropping some. The top ten clones hold around 15% of a sample with over 100,000 clones, more than 75% of them seen once. The sample taken for sequencing was peripheral blood. The rearrangement uses TRBV4-2 and TRBJ2-3, with 8 bases aligning to TRBD2. The receptor was isolated from a man aged 50-60 years with acute or convalescent COVID-19. CDR3 region: CASSPGTSGSTDTQYF. CDR3 DNA: TGTGCCAGCAGCCCTGGAACTAGCGGTAGCACAGATACGCAGTATTTT.